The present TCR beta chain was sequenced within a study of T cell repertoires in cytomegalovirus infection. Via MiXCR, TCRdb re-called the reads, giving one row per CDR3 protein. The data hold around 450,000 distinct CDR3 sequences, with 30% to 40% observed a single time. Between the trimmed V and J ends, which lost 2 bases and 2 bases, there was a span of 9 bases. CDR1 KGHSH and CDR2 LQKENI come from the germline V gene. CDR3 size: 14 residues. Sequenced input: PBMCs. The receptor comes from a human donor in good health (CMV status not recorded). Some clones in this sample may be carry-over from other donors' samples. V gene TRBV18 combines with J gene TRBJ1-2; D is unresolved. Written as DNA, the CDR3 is TGTGCCAGCTCACCAGAGACGGGGAACTATGGCTACACCTTC. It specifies CASSPETGNYGYTF.